This T cell receptor (beta chain) was sequenced for a study of blood T cell repertoires in COVID-19. Across the whole study: In each case, the material was cDNA or gDNA derived from T cells, B-cell-depleted T cells, or PBMCs.

Trimming removed 4 bases from V and 4 bases from J; junction bases left unmatched: 5. Germline V gene lookup returns CDR1 SNHLY and CDR2 FYNNEI. This CDR3 is 16 amino acids long. The repertoire was sequenced with immunoSEQ multiplex PCR; TCRdb's copy has only in-frame clones and lacks some. The data hold 200,000 to 250,000 clones, with roughly 88% observed a single time. Source material: PBMCs or T cells enriched from blood (not recorded which). This chain uses TRBV2 with TRBJ2-2; the match to TRBD2 covers 11 bases. The clonotype comes from a woman aged 25 to 45 who had been exposed to COVID-19. CDR3 sequence (DNA): TGTGCCAGCAGTGGTACTAGCGGGAGAACCACCGGGGAGCTGTTTTTT. Protein product: CASSGTSGRTTGELFF.